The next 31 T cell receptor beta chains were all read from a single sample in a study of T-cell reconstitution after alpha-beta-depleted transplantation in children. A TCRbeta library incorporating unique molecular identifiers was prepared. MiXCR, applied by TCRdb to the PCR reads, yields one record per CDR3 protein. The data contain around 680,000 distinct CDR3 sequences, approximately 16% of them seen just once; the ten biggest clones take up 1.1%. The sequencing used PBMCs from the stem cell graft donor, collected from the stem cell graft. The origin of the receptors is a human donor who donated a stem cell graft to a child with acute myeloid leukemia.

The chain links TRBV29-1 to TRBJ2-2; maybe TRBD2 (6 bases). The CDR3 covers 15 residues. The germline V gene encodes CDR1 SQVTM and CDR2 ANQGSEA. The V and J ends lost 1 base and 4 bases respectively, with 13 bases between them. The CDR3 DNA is TGCAGCGTTGAAGTGTGGCGGGGAGGCACCGGGGAGCTGTTTTTT. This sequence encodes CSVEVWRGGTGELFF.

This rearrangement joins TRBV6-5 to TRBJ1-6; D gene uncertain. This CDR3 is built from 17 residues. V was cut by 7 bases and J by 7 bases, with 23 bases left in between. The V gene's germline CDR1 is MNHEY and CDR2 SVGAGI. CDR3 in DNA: TGTGCCAGCAAGTTTGACTCGACCTGGCGCGAAAATTCACCCCTCCACTTT. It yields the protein CASKFDSTWRENSPLHF.

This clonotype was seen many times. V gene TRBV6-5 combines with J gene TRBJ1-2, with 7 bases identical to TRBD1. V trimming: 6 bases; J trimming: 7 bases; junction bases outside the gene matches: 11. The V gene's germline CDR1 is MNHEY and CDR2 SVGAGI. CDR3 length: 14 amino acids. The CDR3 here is CASSQTDRVGGYTF. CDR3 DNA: TGTGCCAGCAGCCAAACCGACAGGGTGGGTGGCTACACCTTC.

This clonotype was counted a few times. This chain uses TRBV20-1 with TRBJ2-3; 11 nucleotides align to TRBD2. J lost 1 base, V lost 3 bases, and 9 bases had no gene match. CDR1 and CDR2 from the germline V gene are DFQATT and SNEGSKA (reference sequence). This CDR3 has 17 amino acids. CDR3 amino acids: CSASILAGGLGTDTQYF. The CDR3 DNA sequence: TGCAGTGCTAGTATCCTAGCGGGGGGCCTGGGCACAGATACGCAGTATTTT.

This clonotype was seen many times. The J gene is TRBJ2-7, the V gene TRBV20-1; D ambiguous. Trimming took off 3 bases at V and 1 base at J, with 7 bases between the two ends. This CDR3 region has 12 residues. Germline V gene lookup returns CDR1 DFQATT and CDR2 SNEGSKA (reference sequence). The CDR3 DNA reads TGCAGTGCTAGTCGGCAGTCCTACGAGCAGTACTTC. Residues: CSASRQSYEQYF.

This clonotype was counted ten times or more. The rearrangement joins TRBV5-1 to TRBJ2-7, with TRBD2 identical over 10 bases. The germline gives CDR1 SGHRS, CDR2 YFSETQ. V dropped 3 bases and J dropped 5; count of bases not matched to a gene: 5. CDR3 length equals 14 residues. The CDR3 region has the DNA TGCGCCAGCAGCTCTCTAGCGGGGGACCACGAGCAGTACTTC. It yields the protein CASSSLAGDHEQYF.

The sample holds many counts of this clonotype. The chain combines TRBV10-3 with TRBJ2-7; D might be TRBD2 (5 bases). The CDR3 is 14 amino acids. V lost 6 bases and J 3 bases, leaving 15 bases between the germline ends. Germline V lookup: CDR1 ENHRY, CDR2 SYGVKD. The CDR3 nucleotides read TGTGCCATCAGACCCGGAACTAGTGGCTACGAGCAGTACTTC. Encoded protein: CAIRPGTSGYEQYF.

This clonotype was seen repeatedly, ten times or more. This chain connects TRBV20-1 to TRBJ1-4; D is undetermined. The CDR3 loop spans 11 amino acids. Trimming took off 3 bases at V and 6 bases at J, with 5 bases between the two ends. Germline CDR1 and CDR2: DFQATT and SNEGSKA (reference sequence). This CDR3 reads CSARVDEKLFF. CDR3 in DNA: TGCAGTGCTAGGGTTGATGAAAAACTGTTTTTT.

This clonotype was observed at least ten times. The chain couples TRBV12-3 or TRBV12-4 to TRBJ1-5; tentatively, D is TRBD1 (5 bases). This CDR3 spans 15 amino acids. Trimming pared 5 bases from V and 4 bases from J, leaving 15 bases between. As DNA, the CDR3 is TGTGCCAGCAGTCCGGGGGAAGGCGCTAATCAGCCCCAGCATTTT. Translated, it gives CASSPGEGANQPQHF.

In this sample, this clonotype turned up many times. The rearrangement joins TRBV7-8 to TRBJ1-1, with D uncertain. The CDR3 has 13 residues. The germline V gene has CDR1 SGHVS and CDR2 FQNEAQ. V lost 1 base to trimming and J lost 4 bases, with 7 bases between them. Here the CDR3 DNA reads TGTGCCAGCAGCTTAGATCGGGGCACTGAAGCTTTCTTT. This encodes CASSLDRGTEAFF.

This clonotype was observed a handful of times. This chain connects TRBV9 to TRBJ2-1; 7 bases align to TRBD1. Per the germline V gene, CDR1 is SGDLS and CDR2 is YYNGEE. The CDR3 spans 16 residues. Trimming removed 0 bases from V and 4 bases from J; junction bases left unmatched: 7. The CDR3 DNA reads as TGTGCCAGCAGCGTAGGTACCGGGACAGTATACAATGAGCAGTTCTTC. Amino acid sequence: CASSVGTGTVYNEQFF.

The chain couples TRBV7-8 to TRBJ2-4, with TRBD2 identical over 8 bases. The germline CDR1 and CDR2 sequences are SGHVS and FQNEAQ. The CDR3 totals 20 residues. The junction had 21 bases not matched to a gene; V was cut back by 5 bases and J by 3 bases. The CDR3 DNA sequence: TGTGCCAGCAGCCAATCGAGGGCCCGCGGGGGGCAGCTAATCAAAAACATTCAGTACTTC. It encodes CASSQSRARGGQLIKNIQYF.

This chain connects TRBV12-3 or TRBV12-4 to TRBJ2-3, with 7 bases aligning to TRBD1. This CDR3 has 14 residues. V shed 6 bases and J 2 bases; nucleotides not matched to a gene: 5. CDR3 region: CASSSGTVTDTQYF. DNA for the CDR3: TGTGCCAGCAGCTCCGGGACAGTCACAGATACGCAGTATTTT.

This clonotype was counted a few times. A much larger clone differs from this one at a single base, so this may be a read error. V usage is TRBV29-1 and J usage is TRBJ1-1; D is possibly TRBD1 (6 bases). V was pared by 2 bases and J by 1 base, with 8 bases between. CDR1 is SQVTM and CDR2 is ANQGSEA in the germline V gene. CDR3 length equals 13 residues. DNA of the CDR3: TGCAGCGTTGAAAGGGGGGAGAACACTGAAGCTTTCTTT. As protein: CSVERGENTEAFF.

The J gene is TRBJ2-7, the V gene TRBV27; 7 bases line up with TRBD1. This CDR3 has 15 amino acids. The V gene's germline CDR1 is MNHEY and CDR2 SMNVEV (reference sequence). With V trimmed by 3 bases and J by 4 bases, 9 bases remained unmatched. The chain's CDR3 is CASSLKGGASYEQYF. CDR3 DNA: TGTGCCAGCAGTTTGAAAGGGGGCGCATCGTACGAGCAGTACTTC.

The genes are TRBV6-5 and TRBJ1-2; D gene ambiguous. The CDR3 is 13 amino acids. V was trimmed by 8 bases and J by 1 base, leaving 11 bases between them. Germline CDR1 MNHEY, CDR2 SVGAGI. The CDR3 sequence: CASRASGNYGYTF. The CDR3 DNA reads TGTGCCAGCCGAGCTAGCGGTAACTATGGCTACACCTTC.

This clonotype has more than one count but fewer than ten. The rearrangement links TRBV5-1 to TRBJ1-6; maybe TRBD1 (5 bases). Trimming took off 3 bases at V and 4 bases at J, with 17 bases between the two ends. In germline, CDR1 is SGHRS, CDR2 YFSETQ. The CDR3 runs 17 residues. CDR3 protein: CASSSGRDVKYNSPLHF. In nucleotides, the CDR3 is TGCGCCAGCAGCTCGGGACGAGACGTTAAGTATAATTCACCCCTCCACTTT. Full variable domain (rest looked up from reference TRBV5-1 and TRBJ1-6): KAGVTQTPRYLIKTRGQQVTLSCSPISGHRSVSWYQQTPGQGLQFLFEYFSETQRNKGNFPGRFSGRQFSNSRSEMNVSTLELGDSALYLCASSSGRDVKYNSPLHFGNGTRLTVT.

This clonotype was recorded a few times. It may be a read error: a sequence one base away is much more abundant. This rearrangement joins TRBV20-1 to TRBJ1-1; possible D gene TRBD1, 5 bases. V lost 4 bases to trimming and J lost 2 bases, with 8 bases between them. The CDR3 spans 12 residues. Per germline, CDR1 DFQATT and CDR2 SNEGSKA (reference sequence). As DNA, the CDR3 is TGCAGTGCTAAGAGGGGAAACACTGAAGCTTTCTTT. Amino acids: CSAKRGNTEAFF.

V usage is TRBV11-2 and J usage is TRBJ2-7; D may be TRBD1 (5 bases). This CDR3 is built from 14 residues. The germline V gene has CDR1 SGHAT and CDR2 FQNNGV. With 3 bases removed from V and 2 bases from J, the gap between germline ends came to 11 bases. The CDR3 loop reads CASSLQGQTYEQYF. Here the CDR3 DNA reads TGTGCCAGCAGCTTGCAGGGCCAAACCTACGAGCAGTACTTC.

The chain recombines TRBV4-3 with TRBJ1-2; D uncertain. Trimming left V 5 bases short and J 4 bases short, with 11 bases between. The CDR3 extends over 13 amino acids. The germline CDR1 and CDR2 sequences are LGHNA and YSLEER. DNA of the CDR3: TGCGCCAGCAGCGCGGGCCCCCCCTATGGCTACACCTTC. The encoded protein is CASSAGPPYGYTF.

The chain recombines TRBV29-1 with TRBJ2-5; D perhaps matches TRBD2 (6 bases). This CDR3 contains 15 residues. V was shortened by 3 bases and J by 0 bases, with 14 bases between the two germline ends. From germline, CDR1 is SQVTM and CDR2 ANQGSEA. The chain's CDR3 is CSVEVGGSYQETQYF. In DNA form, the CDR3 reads TGCAGCGTTGAGGTGGGGGGTAGCTACCAAGAGACCCAGTACTTC.

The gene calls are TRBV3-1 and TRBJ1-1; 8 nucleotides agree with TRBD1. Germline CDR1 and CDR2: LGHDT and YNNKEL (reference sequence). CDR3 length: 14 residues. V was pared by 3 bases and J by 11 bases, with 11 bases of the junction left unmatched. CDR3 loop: CASSQAMGQVEAFF. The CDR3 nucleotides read TGTGCCAGCAGCCAGGCTATGGGACAGGTGGAGGCTTTCTTT.

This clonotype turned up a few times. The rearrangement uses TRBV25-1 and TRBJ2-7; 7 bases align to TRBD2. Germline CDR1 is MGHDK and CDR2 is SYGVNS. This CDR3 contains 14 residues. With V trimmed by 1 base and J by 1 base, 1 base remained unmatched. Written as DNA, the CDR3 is TGTGCCAGCAGTGAATGGGGGGGGTCCTACGAGCAGTACTTC. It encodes CASSEWGGSYEQYF.

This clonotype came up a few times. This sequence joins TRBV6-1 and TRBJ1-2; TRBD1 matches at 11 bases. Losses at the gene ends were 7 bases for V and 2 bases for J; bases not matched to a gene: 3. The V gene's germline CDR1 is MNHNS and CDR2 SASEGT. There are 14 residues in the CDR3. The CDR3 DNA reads TGTGCCAGCACCAGGGACAGGGGGAACTATGGCTACACCTTC. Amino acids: CASTRDRGNYGYTF.

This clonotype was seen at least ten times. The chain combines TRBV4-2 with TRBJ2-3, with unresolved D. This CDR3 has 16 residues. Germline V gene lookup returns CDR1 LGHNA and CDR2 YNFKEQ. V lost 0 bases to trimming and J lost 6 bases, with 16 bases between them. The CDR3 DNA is TGTGCCAGCAGCCAAGATCTAAACGGGTTCGGGGATACGCAGTATTTT. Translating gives CASSQDLNGFGDTQYF.

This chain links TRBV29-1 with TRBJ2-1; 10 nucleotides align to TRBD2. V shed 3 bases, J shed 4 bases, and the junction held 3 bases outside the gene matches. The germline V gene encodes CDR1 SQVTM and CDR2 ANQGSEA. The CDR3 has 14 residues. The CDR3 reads CSVDPSGGYNEQFF. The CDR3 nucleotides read TGCAGCGTTGATCCTAGCGGGGGATACAATGAGCAGTTCTTC.

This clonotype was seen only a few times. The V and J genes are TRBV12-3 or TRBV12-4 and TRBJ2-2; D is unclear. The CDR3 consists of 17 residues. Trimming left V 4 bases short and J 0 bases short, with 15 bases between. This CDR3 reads CASSWAMWSPNTGELFF. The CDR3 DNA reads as TGTGCCAGCAGTTGGGCGATGTGGAGTCCGAACACCGGGGAGCTGTTTTTT.

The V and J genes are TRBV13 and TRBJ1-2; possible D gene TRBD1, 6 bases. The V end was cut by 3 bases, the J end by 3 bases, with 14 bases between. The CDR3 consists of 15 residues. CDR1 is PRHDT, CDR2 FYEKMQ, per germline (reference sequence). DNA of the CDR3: TGTGCCAGCAGCTTTGGGGGGGGCCGAGACTATGGCTACACCTTC. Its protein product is CASSFGGGRDYGYTF. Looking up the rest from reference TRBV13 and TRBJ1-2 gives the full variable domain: AAGVIQSPRHLIKEKRETATLKCYPIPRHDTVYWYQQGPGQDPQFLISFYEKMQSDKGSIPDRFSAQQFSDYHSELNMSSLELGDSALYFCASSFGGGRDYGYTFGSGTRLTVV.

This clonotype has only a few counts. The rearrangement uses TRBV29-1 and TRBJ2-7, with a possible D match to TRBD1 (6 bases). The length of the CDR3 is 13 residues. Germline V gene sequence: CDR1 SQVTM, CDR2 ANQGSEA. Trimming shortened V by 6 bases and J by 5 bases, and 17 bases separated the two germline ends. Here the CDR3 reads CSVAYRVGDEQYF. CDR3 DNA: TGCAGCGTAGCCTACAGGGTCGGCGACGAGCAGTACTTC.

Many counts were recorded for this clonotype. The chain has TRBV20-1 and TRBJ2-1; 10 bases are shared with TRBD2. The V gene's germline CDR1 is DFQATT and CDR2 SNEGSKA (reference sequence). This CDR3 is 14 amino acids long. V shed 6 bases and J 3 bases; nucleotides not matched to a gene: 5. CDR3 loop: CSAQRTSGYNEQFF. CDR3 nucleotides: TGCAGTGCCCAGCGGACTAGCGGCTACAATGAGCAGTTCTTC.

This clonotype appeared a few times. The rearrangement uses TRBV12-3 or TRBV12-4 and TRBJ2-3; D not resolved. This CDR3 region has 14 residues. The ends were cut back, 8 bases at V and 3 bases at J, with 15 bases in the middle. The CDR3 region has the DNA TGTGCCAGCGGGTTCCCGACGACAACAGATACGCAGTATTTT. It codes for CASGFPTTTDTQYF.